This TCR beta chain was sequenced during a study of beta chain features in type 1 diabetes. General study points: Patients showed naive, central memory and Treg TCRB repertoires that appeared more similar than those of healthy donors. Type 1 diabetes patients showed a moderate but significant shortening of TCRB CDR3s in all four CD4+ subsets.

This clone was seen a few times. Its cognate antigen is unknown. Reverse transcribing all isolated RNA meant expressed TCRB transcripts were sequenced. TCRdb's copy holds only in-frame clones and misses some; the assay was immunoSEQ multiplex PCR. Among some 250,000 clones listed, approximately 15% were seen once. The sequence came from a man aged 25-45 years with type 1 diabetes. The specimen sequenced was naive CD4+ T cells from blood.

CDR3 amino acids: CASSELANEQFF. For the CDR3, the DNA is TGTGCCAGCAGCGAACTAGCGAATGAGCAGTTCTTC. The chain is built from TRBV7-2 and TRBJ2-1; TRBD2 matches 7 bases. CDR3 length equals 12 residues. V lost 5 bases, J lost 7 bases, and 2 bases stayed unmatched. Germline CDR1 and CDR2: SGHTA and FQGNSA.